This TCR beta chain emerged from a study of shared clonotypes between healthy human individuals. This clone has just a few counts. At the DNA level, this CDR3 is encoded by other sequences in the same sample as well. CDR3 length: 12 amino acids. V dropped 1 base and J dropped 5 bases, with 8 bases sitting between them. From germline, CDR1 is GTSNPN and CDR2 SVGIG (reference sequence). Sequenced by immunoSEQ multiplex PCR; TCRdb stores in-frame clones only, minus some. The sample records a few million clones, around nine tenths being singletons. V usage is TRBV30 and J usage is TRBJ1-1; D may be TRBD1 (6 bases). The sequence came from a man aged 18 to 30 in good health. The sample comprised naive CD4+ T cells sorted from blood. Subset specified: CD45RA+ positively selected. The CDR3 sequence is CAWSGRGTEAFF. The DNA of the CDR3 is TGTGCCTGGAGTGGAAGGGGGACTGAAGCTTTCTTT.